This T cell receptor (beta chain) was identified in a study of OX40 agonist ivuxolimab in advanced cancers. The CDR3 is 15 amino acids. The germline gives CDR1 SGHTA, CDR2 FQGTGA. Trimming took off 5 bases at V and 5 bases at J, with 17 bases between the two ends. The repertoire was sequenced with immunoSEQ multiplex PCR; TCRdb's copy has only in-frame clones and lacks some. The data hold 80,000 to 100,000 clones, with around 90% observed a single time. V gene TRBV7-3 combines with J gene TRBJ2-3, with D possibly being TRBD2 (6 bases). The sequence derives from an adult with an advanced solid tumor such as melanoma, head and neck, liver or kidney cancer. The specimen comprised CD4+ or CD8+ T cells sorted from blood, sampled in a trial of the OX40 agonist ivuxolimab. Here the CDR3 reads CASSPRGTIQDTQYF. CDR3 nucleotides: TGTGCCAGCAGCCCACGCGGGACCATCCAAGATACGCAGTATTTT. Variable domain in full (rest from reference TRBV7-3 and TRBJ2-3): GAGVSQTPSNKVTEKGKYVELRCDPISGHTALYWYRQSLGQGPEFLIYFQGTGAADDSGLPNDRFFAVRPEGSVSTLKIQRTERGDSAVYLCASSPRGTIQDTQYFGPGTRLTVL.